The clone carrying this T cell receptor beta chain was seen many times. Its antigen remains unknown. To make TCR beta libraries, researchers used iRepertoire HTBI primers and Arm-PCR of CDR3 regions. TCRdb reprocessed the multiplex PCR reads via MiXCR and lists one record per CDR3 protein. The table has some 370,000 distinct CDR3 sequences, around 11% seen once. This specimen belongs to a study of regulatory T cells in long-lasting Graves disease. The length of the CDR3 is 15 residues. Per the germline V gene, CDR1 is SNHLY and CDR2 is FYNNEI. J lost 5 bases, V lost 3 bases, and 7 bases had no gene match. The time point was: newly diagnosed GD, antithyroid drugs for less than 3 months. RNA from PBMCs was the source of the TCR library. Study-wide results and caveats: Persistent disease showed a preference for TRBV28, TRBJ1-2 and TRBJ2-5.

These data were also filed under a second study, of T cells in Graves' hyperthyroidism and ophthalmopathy. Per that study: It was considered stable Graves' hyperthyroidism when ophthalmopathy did not progress within 18 months. A patient was excluded if there was uncontrolled infection, other autoimmune disease, pregnancy or lactation.

This sequence was found in a woman in her late teens or twenties with Graves disease. This sample comprised peripheral blood mononuclear cells (PBMCs), obtained at new diagnosis, from a patient treated with antithyroid drugs. The rearrangement uses TRBV2 and TRBJ2-5, with TRBD2 identical over 9 bases. Written as DNA, the CDR3 is TGTGCCAGCAGTGATTCCAGCGGGAGGTTCGAGACCCAGTACTTC. Translated, it gives CASSDSSGRFETQYF.